A selection of T cell receptor beta chains follows, all from one sample in a study of CD8 T cells in Susac syndrome. Using its own MiXCR run on the immunoSEQ multiplex PCR reads, TCRdb lists one record per CDR3 protein. The sample includes 200,000 to 300,000 distinct CDR3 sequences, just under 95% of them seen just once. The specimen was CD4+ T cells from PBMCs. The source is a human donor with multiple sclerosis. CDR3s leave out the opening cysteine and the closing phenylalanine or tryptophan. Each record gives: clone size, V gene, CDR3 length, J gene, CDR3 protein. Only some rows state a clone size, as once, few, many or a class for expanded clones.

>NA|TRBV6-2/TRBV6-3|14|TRBJ2-2
ASSQIAGGNTGELF
>NA|TRBV7-9|12|TRBJ2-7
ASSFQGPPLEQY
>once|TRBV23-1|12|TRBJ1-5
ASSQFGSNQPQH
>NA|TRBV24-1|11|TRBJ2-3
AIGRESTDTQY
>once|TRBV7-3|13|TRBJ2-6
ASSPGRTGANVLT
>NA|TRBV24-1|11|TRBJ2-2
ATSRANTGELF
>NA|TRBV12-3/TRBV12-4|15|TRBJ1-3
ASSQGQASLSGNTIY
>NA|TRBV4-1|16|TRBJ1-1
ASSQDKILGQRNTEAF
>NA|TRBV28|14|TRBJ1-2
ASSLPGTRNSYGYT
>NA|TRBV12-3/TRBV12-4|14|TRBJ2-3
ASSRPGGGGTDTQY
>NA|TRBV13|12|TRBJ2-5
ASSSAPVQETQY
>once|TRBV12-3/TRBV12-4|13|TRBJ1-5
ASSGQDGSHQPQH
>NA|TRBV7-8|15|TRBJ2-1
ASSLASLAAETNEQF
>NA|TRBV5-8|12|TRBJ1-4
ASRRDSSNEKLF
>NA|TRBV20-1|12|TRBJ1-2
SARRYRAGGGYT
>NA|TRBV3-1|11|TRBJ1-5
ASSRKSNQPQH
>NA|TRBV6-6|12|TRBJ2-5
AIARQGTLETQY
>few|TRBV2|9|TRBJ2-3
ASSVSDTQY
>NA|TRBV3-1|14|TRBJ2-5
ASSQGGAGPGETQY
>NA|TRBV27|11|TRBJ1-1
ASSARTDYEAF
>NA|TRBV6-6|9|TRBJ2-5
ALRGEETQY
>NA|TRBV4-2|16|TRBJ2-5
ASSQDRTSGGGQETQY
>NA|TRBV7-9|13|TRBJ1-5
ASSPGQGAEQPQH
>once|TRBV29-1|11|TRBJ2-2
SVESGFPGELF
>NA|TRBV4-1|12|TRBJ1-2
ASSQEDGNYGYT
>NA|TRBV5-1|13|TRBJ2-3
ASSPGQGKTDTQY
>NA|TRBV4-1|12|TRBJ1-2
ASSQDLSDYGYT
>NA|TRBV12-3/TRBV12-4|12|TRBJ2-5
ASSSPGLYPTQY
>NA|TRBV5-1|12|TRBJ2-5
ASSRGHVQETQY
>once|TRBV6-6|11|TRBJ1-4
ASSYRDLEKLF
>once|TRBV2|14|TRBJ2-2
ASSDRGPTNTGELF
>NA|TRBV11-2|19|TRBJ2-1
ASSDSASWASGGSGYNEQF
>NA|TRBV7-3|14|TRBJ1-1
ASSLNPGVVNTEAF
>NA|TRBV5-1|13|TRBJ2-7
ASSFTGTASYEQY
>NA|TRBV30|15|TRBJ2-3
AWSVPGYGRSTDTQY